These T cell receptor beta chains were read from a single sample in a study of blood T cell repertoires in COVID-19. The protocol was immunoSEQ multiplex PCR, while the TCRdb copy is restricted to in-frame clones and leaves out a portion. The data contain some 220,000 clones, about 82% of them singletons. The specimen sequenced was peripheral blood. These receptors came from a man aged 50 to 59 with COVID-19, enrolled during active disease. Each CDR3 is given without its conserved first and last residue.

ASSSGGQGRAGELF,14,TRBV6-5
ASSVLGVRSPLH,12,TRBV28
ASSLAMQDGYT,11,TRBV5-1
ASSPPGTGVYEQY,13,TRBV28
ASSPGGGGTGELF,13,TRBV11-3
ASMTGNYGYT,10,TRBV28
ASSIAAGFNYEQY,13,TRBV19
ASRGLGLTDTQY,12,TRBV19
ASSGTGGLGGTEAF,14,TRBV2
ASSRRPRTGPSTDTQY,16,TRBV6-6
AWSVFTGVNEKLF,13,TRBV30
ASSAPRARGQDSPLH,15,TRBV28
ASSYQTQGALGELF,14,TRBV6-5
ASSRDSTYEQY,11,TRBV11-2
ASGSRDSTNYEQY,13,TRBV12-5
ASSVNRVAAQY,11,TRBV25-1
ACPRHSGDSPYEQY,14,TRBV30
ASSVSGNEQY,10,TRBV9
ATSHGGNEQY,10,TRBV24-1
ASSARDSRGTGELF,14,TRBV6-1
ASSQAMTGLAGYT,13,TRBV4-2
ASSLMGGNTEAF,12,TRBV7-6
ASSGAGGSEQY,11,TRBV10-1
ASSLGTATSDQETQY,15,TRBV7-6
ASKTVRVFTEAF,12,TRBV2